Listed below are T cell receptor beta chains from one sample, sequenced in a study of blood T cells in healthy people across ages. TCRdb processed the 5' RACE reads anew with MiXCR; each CDR3 protein has one entry. The sample comprises about 750,000 distinct CDR3 sequences, about 55% of which are singletons, and around 40% rests with the top ten. Sequenced: blood. Receptors were obtained from an elderly man in good health. The CDR3 runs from the conserved cysteine through the conserved F or W. A D gene is named only where the DNA matches it firmly. Only part of the rows carry a size: once, few, many, or a class if the clone is expanded.

clone size	D gene	V gene	J gene	CDR3 protein	CDR3 DNA
-	TRBD1	TRBV4-2	TRBJ1-1	CASSQDRDSEAFF	TGTGCCAGCAGCCAAGATAGGGACAGTGAAGCTTTCTTT
-	-	TRBV24-1	TRBJ2-7	CATSDPGKSIYEQYF	TGTGCCACCAGTGATCCCGGGAAGTCGATCTACGAGCAGTACTTC
-	-	TRBV5-1	TRBJ2-5	CASSSTLQETQYF	TGCGCCAGCAGCTCGACTTTACAAGAGACCCAGTACTTC
few	-	TRBV7-3	TRBJ2-3	CASSSRPGGNTDTQYF	TGTGCCAGCAGCTCCCGTCCCGGGGGAAACACAGATACGCAGTATTTT
-	TRBD2	TRBV5-1	TRBJ2-2	CASSLLELAGTGELFF	TGCGCCAGCAGCTTGTTGGAACTAGCGGGAACCGGGGAGCTGTTTTTT
-	-	TRBV6-2/TRBV6-3	TRBJ2-3	CASSYKEGDSRSTDTQYF	TGTGCCAGCAGTTACAAGGAAGGGGACTCTCGGTCCACAGATACGCAGTATTTT
-	-	TRBV20-1	TRBJ2-7	CSIPIGRGLYEQYF	TGCAGTATCCCGATTGGCAGGGGACTTTACGAGCAGTACTTC
few	TRBD1	TRBV5-5	TRBJ1-2	CASSPGTGQFYGYTF	TGTGCCAGCAGCCCGGGGACAGGGCAGTTCTATGGCTACACCTTC
-	TRBD1	TRBV6-1	TRBJ2-7	CASSGTVTYEQYF	TGTGCCAGCAGCGGGACAGTGACCTACGAGCAGTACTTC
-	-	TRBV25-1	TRBJ1-2	CASRGSGALGNYGYTF	TGTGCCAGCAGGGGAAGCGGGGCCCTTGGGAATTATGGCTACACCTTC
-	TRBD1	TRBV24-1	TRBJ2-1	CATSDVQGASSYNEQFF	TGTGCCACCAGTGATGTACAGGGGGCTAGCTCCTACAATGAGCAGTTCTTC
few	TRBD2	TRBV5-1	TRBJ2-3	CASSSGLADTDTQYF	TGCGCCAGCAGCTCTGGACTAGCGGACACAGATACGCAGTATTTT
-	-	TRBV5-1	TRBJ2-6	CASTTDNVLTF	TGCGCCAGCACTACAGATAACGTCCTGACTTTC
few	-	TRBV5-1	TRBJ2-7	CASSSGLVPYEQYF	TGCGCCAGCAGCTCGGGCCTAGTCCCCTACGAGCAGTACTTC
-	TRBD2	TRBV5-5	TRBJ2-2	CASSGRPGGAGELFF	TGTGCCAGCAGCGGGCGTCCGGGAGGGGCCGGGGAGCTGTTTTTT
many	-	TRBV24-1	TRBJ2-3	CATSEVAPSTDTQYF	TGTGCCACCAGTGAGGTAGCCCCAAGCACAGATACGCAGTATTTT
-	-	TRBV7-2	TRBJ2-7	CASSPQNARGYEQYF	TGTGCCAGCAGCCCCCAAAACGCGCGGGGTTACGAGCAGTACTTC
once	TRBD1	TRBV7-3	TRBJ2-3	CASSPRDRNTDTQYF	TGTGCCAGCAGCCCAAGGGACAGAAACACAGATACGCAGTATTTT
once	TRBD2	TRBV10-3	TRBJ2-1	CAISVGQGLAGGSLLNEQFF	TGTGCCATCAGTGTGGGGCAAGGCCTAGCGGGAGGTAGCCTTTTAAATGAGCAGTTCTTC
-	-	TRBV12-3/TRBV12-4	TRBJ1-1	CASSSSPNTEAFF	TGTGCCAGCAGTTCTAGTCCGAACACTGAAGCTTTCTTT
-	TRBD2	TRBV2	TRBJ2-3	CASSESPASGSRGYAYF	TGTGCCAGCAGTGAATCCCCCGCTAGCGGGAGCCGCGGATACGCGTATTTT
-	TRBD2	TRBV29-1	TRBJ2-1	CSVKAGAWNNEQFF	TGCAGCGTCAAAGCGGGAGCCTGGAACAATGAGCAGTTCTTC
few	-	TRBV9	TRBJ2-1	CASSYTPKDEQFF	TGTGCCAGCAGTTATACCCCGAAGGATGAGCAGTTCTTC
-	-	TRBV20-1	TRBJ2-1	CSARDWAGTYNEQFF	TGCAGTGCTAGAGATTGGGCGGGTACCTACAATGAGCAGTTCTTC
-	-	TRBV29-1	TRBJ2-1	CSVNREWNEQFF	TGCAGCGTTAACAGGGAGTGGAATGAGCAGTTCTTC
-	TRBD1	TRBV7-2	TRBJ1-1	CASSLEAGGYTEAFF	TGTGCCAGCAGCTTAGAGGCAGGGGGCTACACTGAAGCTTTCTTT
-	TRBD2	TRBV5-1	TRBJ2-1	CASSLELASGSRYEQFF	TGCGCCAGCAGCTTGGAACTGGCTAGCGGGAGTCGGTATGAGCAGTTCTTC
few	-	TRBV24-1	TRBJ2-3	CATSDLRDTQYF	TGTGCCACCAGTGATTTGAGAGATACGCAGTATTTT
few	-	TRBV2	TRBJ1-2	CASRNTRADYGYTF	TGTGCCAGCAGAAATACGCGGGCTGACTATGGCTACACCTTC
-	-	TRBV28	TRBJ2-2	CASTVGRNTGELFF	TGTGCCAGCACCGTAGGCAGGAACACCGGGGAGCTGTTTTTT
few	-	TRBV9	TRBJ2-4	CASSVGAQLLAKNIQYF	TGTGCCAGCAGCGTCGGGGCCCAACTCCTAGCCAAAAACATTCAGTACTTC
-	TRBD1	TRBV7-9	TRBJ2-1	CASSHEDREETQFF	TGTGCCAGCAGCCATGAGGACAGGGAAGAGACCCAGTTCTTC
-	-	TRBV20-1	TRBJ2-7	CSAGATGKSSYEQYF	TGCAGTGCTGGAGCGACCGGGAAGAGCTCCTACGAGCAGTACTTC
-	-	TRBV20-1	TRBJ2-5	CSAAPGTSQETQYF	TGCAGTGCTGCGCCAGGGACCTCCCAAGAGACCCAGTACTTC
-	-	TRBV20-1	TRBJ1-2	CSARWSGYGYTF	TGCAGTGCTAGATGGTCCGGTTATGGCTACACCTTC
-	TRBD1	TRBV12-3/TRBV12-4	TRBJ2-7	CASSVRQGAIYEQYF	TGTGCCAGCAGTGTACGACAGGGGGCGATTTACGAGCAGTACTTC
-	TRBD2	TRBV11-2	TRBJ2-4	CASSLRRSSGSTQNIQYF	TGTGCCAGCAGCCTACGACGATCTAGCGGGAGTACACAAAACATTCAGTACTTC